Each of the 28 T cell receptor beta chains below was sequenced from the same sample in a study of CD8 T cells in ankylosing spondylitis (dated by TCRdb to about 2017). Study-level results and caveats: Blood from ankylosing spondylitis patients appeared to be characterized by a TCR beta motif made up of under 10 highly homologous amino acid variants.

Antigens for these TCRs are unknown. The method behind the library was 5' RACE. Sequencing was performed on an Illumina HiSeq 2500. Using fastp trimming at Q25 and MiXCR clonotype assembly, TCRdb reanalyzed the public sequencing data and kept in-frame beta chains. One record per CDR3 amino acid sequence lists the most common genes and DNA. In all, the sample holds over 450,000 distinct CDR3 sequences, and about 13% of those were seen once. The ten biggest clones cover over 6.5% of the sample. The sequencing input was blood, either unsorted or a sorted T cell fraction (not recorded which). The receptors originated from a male donor with ankylosing spondylitis.

The rearrangement links TRBV20-1 to TRBJ2-1; TRBD2 agrees at 8 bases. The CDR3 has 16 residues. The trim removed 1 base at V and 1 base at J, leaving 6 bases unmatched. The germline CDR1 and CDR2 sequences are DFQATT and SNEGSKA (reference sequence). CDR3 bases: TGCAGTGCTAGAGCGTTAACTAGCGGATCCTACAATGAGCAGTTCTTC. Amino acids: CSARALTSGSYNEQFF.

The V gene is TRBV11-3, the J gene TRBJ2-1; D uncertain. Germline V CDR1 and CDR2: SGHNT, YENEEA. The CDR3 contains 15 residues. Trimming pared 7 bases from V and 2 bases from J, leaving 15 bases between. The CDR3 DNA follows: TGTGCCAGCACCATAGGAGTGGGCACCTACAATGAGCAGTTCTTC. It codes for CASTIGVGTYNEQFF.

This clonotype was picked up a small number of times. The chain recombines TRBV6-1 with TRBJ2-5; TRBD1 matches 9 bases. This CDR3 comprises 17 residues. Germline V CDR1 and CDR2: MNHNS, SASEGT. V shed 1 base, J shed 1 base, and the junction held 7 bases outside the gene matches. The CDR3 spells CASSEGRNRGPQETQYF. The CDR3 bases are TGTGCCAGCAGTGAAGGGAGAAACAGGGGGCCCCAAGAGACCCAGTACTTC.

The rearrangement joins TRBV20-1 to TRBJ2-5; D not certain. Deletions cut 6 bases from V and 1 base from J, with 18 bases between. The CDR3 covers 15 residues. Germline values: CDR1 DFQATT, CDR2 SNEGSKA (reference sequence). The CDR3 protein is CSAKAVGRSQETQYF. The CDR3 coding sequence is TGCAGTGCCAAAGCCGTTGGCAGATCCCAAGAGACCCAGTACTTC.

CDR3 residues: CASIRDSSNEKLFF. Written as DNA, the CDR3 is TGTGCCAGCATTAGGGACAGTTCCAATGAAAAACTGTTTTTT. This chain uses TRBV2 with TRBJ1-4; 7 bases fit TRBD1. The CDR3 has 14 amino acids. CDR1 SNHLY and CDR2 FYNNEI come from the germline V gene. V gave up 7 bases and J gave up 5 bases; unmatched junction bases: 7.

This clonotype was counted only a few times. This chain links TRBV5-6 with TRBJ1-1; D remains ambiguous. CDR1 SGHDT and CDR2 YYEEEE come from the germline V gene. The CDR3 contains 13 residues. Trimming left V 3 bases short and J 0 bases short, with 6 bases between. CDR3 coding DNA: TGTGCCAGCAGCTACTACATGAACACTGAAGCTTTCTTT. The encoded protein is CASSYYMNTEAFF.

This chain joins TRBV2 and TRBJ2-4; no definite D call. CDR1 SNHLY and CDR2 FYNNEI come from the germline V gene. V lost 3 bases and J lost 0, with 9 bases in between. The CDR3 runs 15 residues. The CDR3 sequence: CASSEERLAKNIQYF. The CDR3 DNA follows: TGTGCCAGCAGTGAGGAGCGTCTAGCCAAAAACATTCAGTACTTC. Full variable domain (rest looked up from reference TRBV2 and TRBJ2-4): EPEVTQTPSHQVTQMGQEVILRCVPISNHLYFYWYRQILGQKVEFLVSFYNNEISEKSEIFDDQFSVERPDGSNFTLKIRSTKLEDSAMYFCASSEERLAKNIQYFGAGTRLSVL.

This clonotype was seen repeatedly, ten times or more. This sequence joins TRBV12-3 or TRBV12-4 and TRBJ2-3; 9 nucleotides agree with TRBD2. The CDR3 has 16 residues. Losses at the gene ends were 3 bases for V and 4 bases for J; bases not matched to a gene: 8. The CDR3 sequence: CASSLERGREADTQYF. As DNA, the CDR3 is TGTGCCAGCAGTTTGGAACGCGGGAGGGAGGCAGATACGCAGTATTTT.

In its sample, this clonotype was seen a few times. This sequence joins TRBV7-8 and TRBJ1-1, with D unresolved. Germline CDR1 is SGHVS and CDR2 is FQNEAQ. The CDR3 sequence is 15 residues long. Deletions cut 1 base from V and 5 bases from J, with 14 bases between. This CDR3 reads CASSLEGFVATEAFF. The CDR3 nucleotides read TGTGCCAGCAGCTTAGAGGGATTTGTAGCTACTGAAGCTTTCTTT.

There are many counts of this clonotype. This chain connects TRBV20-1 to TRBJ1-3, with 8 bases lining up with TRBD1. Germline-derived CDR1 and CDR2 are DFQATT and SNEGSKA (reference sequence). This CDR3 is 14 amino acids long. V shed 6 bases and J 0 bases; nucleotides not matched to a gene: 4. CDR3: CSAIQGDSGNTIYF. In DNA, the CDR3 is TGCAGTGCCATACAGGGGGACTCTGGAAACACCATATATTTT.

The chain couples TRBV18 to TRBJ1-1; D remains ambiguous. This CDR3 has 13 residues. Germline-derived CDR1 and CDR2 are KGHSH and LQKENI. V lost 3 bases to trimming and J lost 0 bases, with 5 bases between them. CDR3 region: CASSPPVNTEAFF. The DNA for the CDR3 is TGTGCCAGCTCACCCCCAGTGAACACTGAAGCTTTCTTT.

CDR3 bases: TGTGCCTTTGTAGCGGGAGGGCTCCACTACAATGAGCAGTTCTTC. It specifies CAFVAGGLHYNEQFF. The rearrangement uses TRBV30 and TRBJ2-1, with TRBD2 identical over 11 bases. J gave up 3 bases and V 7 bases, and 8 bases lay outside the gene matches. The CDR3 runs to 15 residues. CDR1 GTSNPN and CDR2 SVGIG come from the germline V gene (reference sequence).

This clonotype was found a few times. The chain links TRBV5-1 to TRBJ2-5; no firm D call. This CDR3 region has 14 residues. Trimming took 1 base from V and 2 from J, leaving 9 bases between them. CDR1 is SGHRS, CDR2 YFSETQ, per germline. The CDR3 region has the DNA TGCGCCAGCAGCTTGATGGGGATACAAGAGACCCAGTACTTC. Encoded protein: CASSLMGIQETQYF.

This clonotype was counted ten times or more. CDR3 nucleotides: TGTGCCAGCAGTACCGCCGGGACAGGGTTTGTGAACACTGAAGCTTTCTTT. The encoded protein is CASSTAGTGFVNTEAFF. This chain links TRBV28 with TRBJ1-1; 9 bases agree with TRBD1. The CDR3 runs 17 residues. Germline CDR1 is MDHEN and CDR2 is SYDVKM. J gave up 0 bases and V 5 bases, and 10 bases lay outside the gene matches. Full variable domain (remainder filled in from reference TRBV28 and TRBJ1-1): DVKVTQSSRYLVKRTGEKVFLECVQDMDHENMFWYRQDPGLGLRLIYFSYDVKMKEKGDIPEGYSVSREKKERFSLILESASTNQTSMYLCASSTAGTGFVNTEAFFGQGTRLTVV.

This clonotype was detected many times. CDR3 bases: TGTGCCAGCAGCTCTCCAGGGGCGTGGAACATTCAGTACTTC. Encoded protein: CASSSPGAWNIQYF. The chain uses TRBV11-2 and TRBJ2-4, with D possibly TRBD1 on 6 matching bases. The germline V gene has CDR1 SGHAT and CDR2 FQNNGV. V lost 4 bases and J lost 7, with 14 bases in between. The CDR3 runs to 14 residues.

This chain joins TRBV2 and TRBJ2-1; 9 bases are shared with TRBD2. The length of the CDR3 is 13 residues. CDR1 and CDR2 from the germline V gene are SNHLY and FYNNEI. J gave up 9 bases and V 3 bases, and 3 bases lay outside the gene matches. The CDR3 DNA follows: TGTGCCAGCAGTGAGCTAGCGGGAATTGAGCAGTTCTTC. It yields the protein CASSELAGIEQFF. Complete variable domain (other parts from reference TRBV2 and TRBJ2-1): EPEVTQTPSHQVTQMGQEVILRCVPISNHLYFYWYRQILGQKVEFLVSFYNNEISEKSEIFDDQFSVERPDGSNFTLKIRSTKLEDSAMYFCASSELAGIEQFFGPGTRLTVL.

This clonotype was recorded many times. The V call is TRBV10-3, the J call TRBJ2-5; D is possibly TRBD2 (7 bases). The CDR3 is 14 amino acids. CDR1 and CDR2 from the germline V gene are ENHRY and SYGVKD. The ends were cut back, 6 bases at V and 4 bases at J, with 15 bases in the middle. The CDR3 region is CAISARGGRETQYF. Written as DNA, the CDR3 is TGTGCCATCAGCGCTAGGGGGGGACGAGAGACCCAGTACTTC.

Ten or more counts support this clonotype. J is TRBJ2-1 and V is TRBV6-1, with 12 bases matching TRBD1. Germline assignment: CDR1 MNHNS and CDR2 SASEGT. The V segment lost 8 bases and the J segment 2 bases; nucleotides outside the gene matches: 1. This CDR3 has 14 amino acids. CDR3 sequence (DNA): TGTGCCAGCTGGGACAGGGGGCCCTACAATGAGCAGTTCTTC. It translates to CASWDRGPYNEQFF.

The chain is built from TRBV12-3 or TRBV12-4 and TRBJ1-1, with unresolved D. CDR3 length: 14 amino acids. Trimming shortened V by 6 bases and J by 3 bases, and 14 bases separated the two germline ends. CDR3 loop: CASSQQWRDTEAFF. The CDR3 region has the DNA TGTGCCAGCAGCCAACAGTGGAGGGACACTGAAGCTTTCTTT.

This clonotype was detected a few times. This chain uses TRBV20-1 with TRBJ2-1; perhaps TRBD1 as D (6 bases). The germline CDR1 and CDR2 sequences are DFQATT and SNEGSKA (reference sequence). V lost 2 bases to trimming and J lost 14 bases, with 19 bases between them. This CDR3 spans 13 amino acids. Here the CDR3 DNA reads TGCAGTGCTAGATTTCTAGGGGGTACGACGGAGTTCTTC. Its translation: CSARFLGGTTEFF.

The chain carries TRBV5-1 and TRBJ2-7; no clear D. Trimming removed 1 base from V and 1 base from J, with 9 bases in between. Germline CDR1 is SGHRS and CDR2 is YFSETQ. The CDR3 runs to 14 residues. This CDR3 reads CASSLNGRSYEQYF. CDR3 nucleotides: TGCGCCAGCAGCTTGAACGGGCGATCCTACGAGCAGTACTTC.

In this sample, this clonotype turned up many times. The V call is TRBV12-3 or TRBV12-4, the J call TRBJ2-5; TRBD1 agrees at 8 bases. The CDR3 contains 15 residues. J gave up 5 bases and V 2 bases, and 7 bases lay outside the gene matches. The CDR3, as DNA: TGTGCCAGCAGTTTAATTCAGGGGGCGAGGGAGACCCAGTACTTC. This sequence encodes CASSLIQGARETQYF.

The chain employs TRBV6-1 and TRBJ1-2; no definite D call. The CDR3 runs 13 residues. V dropped 3 bases and J dropped 4 bases, with 9 bases sitting between them. Germline V gives CDR1 MNHNS, CDR2 SASEGT. CDR3: CASSDRVLYGYTF. CDR3 in DNA: TGTGCCAGCAGTGACCGTGTCCTCTATGGCTACACCTTC.

The chain is built from TRBV12-3 or TRBV12-4 and TRBJ1-4; D is unresolved. This CDR3 is 11 amino acids long. The V and J ends lost 8 bases and 13 bases respectively, with 14 bases between them. CDR3 in DNA: TGTGCCAGCCGTATCGGGCAGGCACTGTTTTTT. The encoded protein is CASRIGQALFF.

Only a few counts were recorded for this clonotype. This chain joins TRBV10-3 and TRBJ1-6, with TRBD1 matching 7 bases. The CDR3 runs 15 residues. Germline V gene sequence: CDR1 ENHRY, CDR2 SYGVKD. J was trimmed by 7 bases and V by 2 bases; bases with no gene match: 5. As DNA, the CDR3 is TGTGCCATCAGTGAGCTGGGACAGCGCAATTCACCCCTCCACTTT. Its translation is CAISELGQRNSPLHF.

DNA of the CDR3: TGTGCCAGCAGCTTGTTCACGGTGGACCTTGATGGCTACACCTTC. Residues: CASSLFTVDLDGYTF. The chain links TRBV5-6 to TRBJ1-2; D is ambiguous. CDR3 length: 15 residues. The V gene lost 1 base and the J gene lost 6 bases, with 16 bases spanning the gap. CDR1 is SGHDT and CDR2 is YYEEEE in the germline V gene.

This clonotype showed up just a few times. The chain is built from TRBV7-9 and TRBJ1-2; D is perhaps TRBD1 (5 bases). The CDR3 sequence is 15 residues long. CDR1 and CDR2 from the germline V gene are SEHNR and FQNEAQ (reference sequence). V lost 1 base to trimming and J lost 4 bases, with 13 bases between them. In DNA form, the CDR3 reads TGTGCCAGCAGCTTAGTGCCGGGGGAGGGCTATGGCTACACCTTC. It translates to CASSLVPGEGYGYTF. Together with reference TRBV7-9 and TRBJ1-2, the CDR3 gives the full variable domain: DTGVSQNPRHKITKRGQNVTFRCDPISEHNRLYWYRQTLGQGPEFLTYFQNEAQLEKSRLLSDRFSAERPKGSFSTLEIQRTEQGDSAMYLCASSLVPGEGYGYTFGSGTRLTVV.

V is TRBV5-1 and J is TRBJ2-5; the match to TRBD2 covers 8 bases. This CDR3 has 15 residues. Trimming at V came to 4 bases and at J to 5 bases, leaving 10 bases not matched to a gene. Per germline, CDR1 SGHRS and CDR2 YFSETQ. CDR3 sequence (DNA): TGCGCCAGCAGCCAACGAGCGGGAGTTCGGGAGACCCAGTACTTC. Translated: CASSQRAGVRETQYF.